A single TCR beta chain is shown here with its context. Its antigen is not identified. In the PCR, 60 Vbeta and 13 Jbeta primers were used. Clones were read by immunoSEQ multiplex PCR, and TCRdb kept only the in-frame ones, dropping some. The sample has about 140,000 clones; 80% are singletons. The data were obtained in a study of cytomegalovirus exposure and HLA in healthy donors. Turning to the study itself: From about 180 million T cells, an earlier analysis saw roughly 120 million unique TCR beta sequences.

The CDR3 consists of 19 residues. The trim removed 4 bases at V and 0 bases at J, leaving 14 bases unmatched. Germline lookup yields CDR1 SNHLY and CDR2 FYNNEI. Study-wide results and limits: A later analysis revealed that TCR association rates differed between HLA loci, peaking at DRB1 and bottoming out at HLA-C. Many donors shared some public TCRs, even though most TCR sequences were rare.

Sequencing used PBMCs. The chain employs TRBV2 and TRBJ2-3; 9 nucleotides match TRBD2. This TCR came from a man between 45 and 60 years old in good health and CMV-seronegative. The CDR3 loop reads CASSAGLARSSPSTDTQYF. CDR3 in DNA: TGTGCCAGCAGTGCTGGACTAGCGAGATCATCGCCTAGCACAGATACGCAGTATTTT.